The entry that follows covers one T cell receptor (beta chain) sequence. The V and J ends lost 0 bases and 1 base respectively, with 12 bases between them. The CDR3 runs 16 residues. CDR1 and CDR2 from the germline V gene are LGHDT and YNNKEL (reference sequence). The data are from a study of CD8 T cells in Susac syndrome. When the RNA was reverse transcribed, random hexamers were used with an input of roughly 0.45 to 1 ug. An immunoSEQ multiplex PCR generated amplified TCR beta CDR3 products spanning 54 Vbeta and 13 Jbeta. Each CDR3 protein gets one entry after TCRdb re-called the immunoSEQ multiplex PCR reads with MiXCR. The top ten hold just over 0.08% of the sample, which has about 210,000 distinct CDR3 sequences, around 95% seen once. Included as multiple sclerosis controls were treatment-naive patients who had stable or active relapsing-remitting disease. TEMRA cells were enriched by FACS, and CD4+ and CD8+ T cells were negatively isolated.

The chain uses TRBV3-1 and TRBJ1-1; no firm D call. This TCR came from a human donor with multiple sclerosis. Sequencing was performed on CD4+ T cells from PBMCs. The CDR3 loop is CASSQDLGFANTEAFF. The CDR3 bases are TGTGCCAGCAGCCAAGATCTCGGTTTCGCGAACACTGAAGCTTTCTTT.